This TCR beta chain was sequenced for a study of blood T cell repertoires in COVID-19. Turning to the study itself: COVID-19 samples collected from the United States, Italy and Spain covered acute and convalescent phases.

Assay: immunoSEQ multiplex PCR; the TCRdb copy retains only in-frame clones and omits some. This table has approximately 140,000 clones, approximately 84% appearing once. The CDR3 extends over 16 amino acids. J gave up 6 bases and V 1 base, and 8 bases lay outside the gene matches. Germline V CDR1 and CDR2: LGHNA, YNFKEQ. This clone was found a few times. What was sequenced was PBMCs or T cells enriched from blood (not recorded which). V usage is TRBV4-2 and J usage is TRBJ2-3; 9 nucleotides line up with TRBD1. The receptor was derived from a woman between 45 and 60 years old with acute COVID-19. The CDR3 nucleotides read TGTGCCAGCAGCCAAGGGGAACAGGGGGCAGGGGATACGCAGTATTTT. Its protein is CASSQGEQGAGDTQYF.